This passage covers 12 T cell receptor beta chains from one sample sequenced in a study of blood T cell repertoires in COVID-19. Assay used: immunoSEQ multiplex PCR; TCRdb lists only in-frame clones, some missing. This table holds some 170,000 clones, about 80% found once. The specimen was peripheral blood. The source of these receptors is a woman in her seventies with acute or convalescent COVID-19.

CDR3 bases: TGTGCCAGCAGCGTAGAAGGACAGGGAGGAAACACCATATATTTT. The encoded protein is CASSVEGQGGNTIYF. The V gene is TRBV9, the J gene TRBJ1-3, with 8 bases lining up with TRBD1. V shed 0 bases and J 4 bases; nucleotides not matched to a gene: 3. Germline V CDR1 and CDR2: SGDLS, YYNGEE. CDR3 length equals 15 residues.

The V and J genes are TRBV19 and TRBJ2-7, with TRBD2 matching over 9 bases. The CDR3 covers 15 residues. Trimming cost V 6 bases and J 0 bases; bases outside gene matches: 6. Germline CDR1 and CDR2: LNHDA and SQIVND (reference sequence). CDR3 coding DNA: TGTGCCAGTAGCCCGGGACTAGCTAGCTCCTACGAGCAGTACTTC. It codes for CASSPGLASSYEQYF.

V usage is TRBV11-2 and J usage is TRBJ2-3; 8 bases fit TRBD2. Trimming took 5 bases from V and 0 from J; bases not matched to a gene: 4. Germline V gene data show CDR1 as SGHAT and CDR2 as FQNNGV. This CDR3 comprises 15 residues. CDR3 residues: CASSLTSGSTDTQYF. CDR3 in DNA: TGTGCCAGCAGCCTCACTAGCGGTAGCACAGATACGCAGTATTTT. Full variable domain (rest looked up from reference TRBV11-2 and TRBJ2-3): EAGVAQSPRYKIIEKRQSVAFWCNPISGHATLYWYQQILGQGPKLLIQFQNNGVVDDSQLPKDRFSAERLKGVDSTLKIQPAKLEDSAVYLCASSLTSGSTDTQYFGPGTRLTVL.

Comment on this clone: Other DNA sequences within the sample encode an identical CDR3. The CDR3 region has the DNA TGTGCCAGCAGTTTAAGAGGGGGTAGCAATCAGCCCCAGCATTTT. It is translated as CASSLRGGSNQPQHF. This chain connects TRBV28 to TRBJ1-5; TRBD1 is a possible D gene (6 bases). There are 15 residues in the CDR3. The germline V and J ends were trimmed by 2 bases and 0 bases, with 8 bases remaining between them. CDR1 and CDR2 from the germline V gene are MDHEN and SYDVKM. Based on the CDR3 plus reference TRBV28 and TRBJ1-5, the full variable domain is DVKVTQSSRYLVKRTGEKVFLECVQDMDHENMFWYRQDPGLGLRLIYFSYDVKMKEKGDIPEGYSVSREKKERFSLILESASTNQTSMYLCASSLRGGSNQPQHFGDGTRLSIL.

The rearrangement joins TRBV5-1 to TRBJ2-3; possible D gene TRBD2, 5 bases. The germline V gene encodes CDR1 SGHRS and CDR2 YFSETQ. Trimming took 4 bases from V and 4 from J, leaving 10 bases between them. This CDR3 comprises 13 residues. The CDR3 here is CASSGGPPDTQYF. The CDR3 nucleotides read TGCGCCAGCAGCGGAGGACCGCCAGATACGCAGTATTTT.

This clone was seen a single time. The chain employs TRBV5-8 and TRBJ1-3; D uncertain. V gave up 0 bases and J gave up 2 bases, with 3 bases separating them. Germline lookup yields CDR1 SGHTS and CDR2 YDEGEE. This CDR3 has 13 amino acids. The CDR3 loop is CASSLDTGNTIYF. The CDR3, as DNA: TGTGCCAGCAGCTTGGATACTGGAAACACCATATATTTT.

The V and J genes are TRBV6-5 and TRBJ2-1; TRBD1 matches at 8 bases. The CDR3 totals 14 residues. Per the germline V gene, CDR1 is MNHEY and CDR2 is SVGAGI. V was clipped by 6 bases and J by 5 bases; unmatched bases: 6. CDR3 loop: CASSPTGENNEQFF. CDR3 nucleotide sequence: TGTGCCAGCAGCCCGACAGGGGAAAACAATGAGCAGTTCTTC.

V gene TRBV9 combines with J gene TRBJ1-5; a weak D match, TRBD1 (5 bases). V lost 5 bases and J lost 1, with 13 bases in between. Germline CDR1 SGDLS, CDR2 YYNGEE. The CDR3 is 15 amino acids. DNA for the CDR3: TGTGCCAGCAGTAGGAGGGGAGGAAGCAATCAGCCCCAGCATTTT. This gives the protein CASSRRGGSNQPQHF.

Only one count was recorded for this clone. CDR3 region: CAIGAVPDVGTEAFF. The CDR3 DNA sequence: TGTGCCATCGGGGCAGTACCGGATGTCGGCACTGAAGCTTTCTTT. The chain joins TRBV10-3 to TRBJ1-1; D is perhaps TRBD1 (5 bases). This CDR3 contains 15 residues. V gave up 8 bases and J gave up 4 bases, with 20 bases separating them. Germline CDR1 is ENHRY and CDR2 is SYGVKD.

The rearrangement links TRBV2 to TRBJ1-2; no clear D gene. V lost 11 bases, J lost 4 bases, and 17 bases lay in between. Per the germline V gene, CDR1 is SNHLY and CDR2 is FYNNEI. The CDR3 contains 13 residues. This CDR3 reads CAYKDGEVYGYTF. In DNA, the CDR3 is TGTGCCTACAAGGACGGGGAGGTCTATGGCTACACCTTC.

Written as DNA, the CDR3 is TGTGCCAGCAAAGCTAGCGGGGCGAACACCGGGGAGCTGTTTTTT. This translates into CASKASGANTGELFF. This rearrangement joins TRBV3-1 (or the pseudogene TRBV3-2) to TRBJ2-2; 9 nucleotides align to TRBD2. CDR3 length: 15 residues. Germline V gene lookup returns CDR1 LGHDT and CDR2 YNNKEL (reference sequence). The V segment lost 7 bases and the J segment 0 bases; nucleotides outside the gene matches: 3.

The V gene is TRBV4-2, the J gene TRBJ2-1; maybe TRBD2 (6 bases). CDR3 length: 16 amino acids. Between the trimmed V and J ends, which lost 1 base and 2 bases, there was a span of 12 bases. Germline V gives CDR1 LGHNA, CDR2 YNFKEQ. The CDR3 nucleotides read TGTGCCAGCAGCCAAGCTCCGGGGGTCACCTACAATGAGCAGTTCTTC. This codes for CASSQAPGVTYNEQFF.